A selection of T cell receptor beta chains follows, all from one sample in a study of T cell repertoires in cytomegalovirus infection. MiXCR was run by TCRdb on the reads, yielding one entry per CDR3 protein. The data contain 250,000 to 300,000 distinct CDR3 sequences, roughly 13% of them singletons. The material sequenced was PBMCs. The receptors come from a human donor in good health (CMV status not recorded). Some clones in this sample may be carry-over from other donors' samples. CDR3s include the opening cysteine and the closing phenylalanine or tryptophan. A D gene is named only where the DNA matches it firmly. Not every row has a clone size; where given, it reads once, few, many or a size class.

cdr3_aa cdr3_nt clone_size j_call d_call v_call
CASSWDTLEQYF TGTGCCAGCAGCTGGGACACACTCGAGCAGTACTTC many TRBJ2-7 . TRBV11-2
CASSQDVGVRDPYEQYF TGTGCCAGCAGCCAAGACGTGGGCGTCCGGGACCCGTACGAGCAGTACTTC few TRBJ2-7 . TRBV3-1
CASSLAGQGINEQFF TGTGCCAGCAGCTTGGCGGGACAGGGGATAAATGAGCAGTTCTTC . TRBJ2-1 TRBD1 TRBV5-6
CSATQRGGLAGNEQFF TGCAGTGCTACCCAGAGAGGCGGACTAGCGGGCAATGAGCAGTTCTTC . TRBJ2-1 TRBD2 TRBV20-1
CAGQDPGGGSVANEQFF TGTGCCGGCCAGGATCCGGGGGGCGGTTCTGTTGCCAATGAGCAGTTCTTC many TRBJ2-1 . TRBV7-9
CATSRLPTSGLYNEQFF TGTGCCACCAGCCGACTCCCGACTAGCGGGCTTTACAATGAGCAGTTCTTC many TRBJ2-1 TRBD2 TRBV15
CASSLEVGVWDEQFF TGTGCCAGCAGCTTAGAGGTGGGAGTGTGGGATGAGCAGTTCTTC many TRBJ2-1 . TRBV7-8
CASRVSGRGTGELFF TGTGCCAGCAGGGTCAGCGGGAGGGGTACCGGGGAGCTGTTTTTT . TRBJ2-2 TRBD2 TRBV6-5
CASSLSKGLNTEAFF TGTGCCAGCAGTTTATCGAAGGGGTTAAACACTGAAGCTTTCTTT few TRBJ1-1 . TRBV27
CASSLGQDGSHEQYF TGTGCCAGCAGTTTAGGGCAGGATGGGAGTCACGAGCAGTACTTC few TRBJ2-7 . TRBV12-3/TRBV12-4
CATSPRRDVNEKLFF TGTGCCACCAGCCCTCGCAGGGACGTTAATGAAAAACTGTTTTTT few TRBJ1-4 . TRBV15
CASSRGGTQYF TGTGCCAGCAGTCGAGGGGGGACCCAGTACTTC . TRBJ2-5 . TRBV28
CASSLGTVRWSQYF TGTGCCAGCAGCCTGGGGACAGTAAGATGGTCCCAGTACTTC few TRBJ2-5 TRBD1 TRBV7-2
CASSFTGATDTQYF TGTGCCAGCAGCTTCACAGGAGCCACAGATACGCAGTATTTT few TRBJ2-3 . TRBV5-5
CASSPEGVASGLDEQFF TGCGCCAGCAGCCCCGAAGGGGTGGCTAGCGGGCTCGATGAGCAGTTCTTC few TRBJ2-1 TRBD2 TRBV5-1
CASAPGVSINEKLFF TGTGCTAGTGCCCCGGGCGTCTCAATTAATGAAAAACTGTTTTTT many TRBJ1-4 . TRBV12-5
CASGSSGDRGDTQYF TGTGCCAGTGGGTCTTCGGGCGACCGTGGTGATACGCAGTATTTT many TRBJ2-3 . TRBV19
CASSFGPGTGEAFF TGTGCCAGCAGCTTCGGGCCCGGGACAGGGGAAGCTTTCTTT many TRBJ1-1 TRBD1 TRBV7-2
CSARLTSQSTEAFF TGCAGTGCGAGGTTGACGAGTCAGAGCACTGAAGCTTTCTTT few TRBJ1-1 . TRBV20-1
CSARDRFQSPLHF TGCAGTGCTAGAGATCGATTCCAATCACCCCTCCACTTT . TRBJ1-6 . TRBV20-1
CASGFKKDSGANVLTF TGTGCTAGTGGTTTTAAGAAGGATTCTGGGGCCAACGTCCTGACTTTC many TRBJ2-6 . TRBV12-5
CASREPGQLGEQPQHF TGTGCCAGCCGGGAGCCTGGACAGTTGGGTGAGCAGCCCCAGCATTTT many TRBJ1-5 . TRBV6-8
CSADQGLGSGTTDTQYF TGCAGCGCCGACCAGGGGTTGGGTAGCGGAACTACAGATACGCAGTATTTT . TRBJ2-3 . TRBV29-1
CASSQVQDPNYGYTF TGTGCCAGCAGCCAAGTTCAGGACCCTAACTATGGCTACACCTTC few TRBJ1-2 . TRBV4-2
CASSSETGRSYNEQFF TGTGCCAGCAGTTCCGAAACAGGGCGGTCCTACAATGAGCAGTTCTTC many TRBJ2-1 . TRBV27
CASSFLTSGEEQYF TGTGCCAGCAGCTTCCTTACTAGCGGGGAGGAGCAGTACTTC many TRBJ2-7 TRBD2 TRBV7-2
CSVEDREGYTF TGCAGCGTTGAAGACAGGGAGGGCTACACCTTC few TRBJ1-2 . TRBV29-1
CASRGGTGNTEAFF TGTGCCAGCAGGGGGGGGACAGGGAACACTGAAGCTTTCTTT . TRBJ1-1 TRBD1 TRBV6-8
CASRGSGGRNNEQFF TGCGCCAGCAGGGGGAGCGGGGGGAGAAACAATGAGCAGTTCTTC . TRBJ2-1 TRBD2 TRBV5-1
CASSYSKGPQPQHF TGTGCCAGCAGTTACTCTAAAGGGCCCCAGCCCCAGCATTTT many TRBJ1-5 . TRBV6-6
CATSEKGIMNEQFF TGTGCCACCAGTGAAAAGGGGATTATGAATGAGCAGTTCTTC . TRBJ2-1 . TRBV24-1
CASSLVPDSSYEQYF TGTGCCAGCAGTTTAGTACCGGACAGCTCCTACGAGCAGTACTTC . TRBJ2-7 . TRBV28
CASSFSGGLFSYNEQFF TGTGCCAGCAGCTTCAGTGGGGGACTATTCTCCTACAATGAGCAGTTCTTC . TRBJ2-1 TRBD2 TRBV7-9
CAIRSPTGWGTGELFF TGTGCCATCAGGAGTCCGACAGGGTGGGGAACCGGGGAGCTGTTTTTT many TRBJ2-2 TRBD1 TRBV10-3
CSARGPGPIRETQYF TGCAGTGCTAGAGGACCGGGACCCATTAGGGAGACCCAGTACTTC few TRBJ2-5 . TRBV20-1
CASSSRQGDSQPQHF TGTGCCAGTAGTTCTCGACAGGGGGACTCTCAGCCCCAGCATTTT once TRBJ1-5 TRBD1 TRBV19
CASSLPGVVSSTGELFF TGCGCCAGCAGCTTGCCAGGGGTTGTATCGAGCACCGGGGAGCTGTTTTTT few TRBJ2-2 . TRBV5-1
CASSLAGQGYEQYF TGTGCCAGCAGCTTAGCTGGACAGGGCTACGAGCAGTACTTC many TRBJ2-7 TRBD1 TRBV11-3
CASSSGTGASPLHF TGTGCCAGCAGCTCCGGGACAGGGGCGTCACCCCTCCACTTT . TRBJ1-6 TRBD1 TRBV2
CSAAPGQKNIQYF TGCAGCGCTGCACCGGGACAGAAAAACATTCAGTACTTC many TRBJ2-4 TRBD1 TRBV29-1
CASSLRTGGFGYTF TGTGCCAGCAGTTTGAGGACAGGGGGCTTTGGCTACACCTTC many TRBJ1-2 TRBD1 TRBV12-3/TRBV12-4
CASSYEGYQPQHF TGTGCCAGCAGTTACGAGGGATATCAGCCCCAGCATTTT . TRBJ1-5 . TRBV6-2/TRBV6-3
CASSLVSGDEQYF TGTGCCAGCAGCTTAGTGTCGGGGGACGAGCAGTACTTC many TRBJ2-7 . TRBV7-6
CASSSSHGEDGELFF TGTGCCAGCAGTTCCTCCCACGGGGAGGATGGGGAGCTGTTTTTT many TRBJ2-2 . TRBV12-3/TRBV12-4
CASSLATGGTEAFF TGCGCCAGCAGCTTGGCTACCGGAGGGACTGAAGCTTTCTTT . TRBJ1-1 . TRBV5-1
CASSLQERVYGYTF TGTGCCAGCAGCTTACAGGAAAGAGTCTATGGCTACACCTTC . TRBJ1-2 . TRBV7-9
CASSDPRDRGPFSNGYTF TGTGCCAGCAGTGATCCAAGGGACAGGGGGCCCTTTAGCAATGGCTACACCTTC . TRBJ1-2 TRBD1 TRBV2
CSVEGSTSDNNEQFF TGCAGCGTTGAAGGATCGACTAGCGACAACAATGAGCAGTTCTTC few TRBJ2-1 TRBD2 TRBV29-1
CASSSGGWGQLKRETQYF TGTGCCAGCAGCTCAGGCGGATGGGGACAGCTTAAGCGAGAGACCCAGTACTTC . TRBJ2-5 TRBD1 TRBV7-9
CASNPTGQGNQPQHF TGTGCCAGCAACCCGACAGGGCAAGGGAATCAGCCCCAGCATTTT . TRBJ1-5 TRBD1 TRBV28
CASSYPGLAGVHEQYF TGTGCCAGCAGTTACCCCGGACTAGCGGGAGTCCACGAGCAGTACTTC many TRBJ2-7 TRBD2 TRBV6-6
CASRANQPQHF TGTGCCAGCAGGGCCAATCAGCCCCAGCATTTT many TRBJ1-5 . TRBV2
CASSQWDRASEAFF TGTGCCAGCAGCCAATGGGACAGGGCTAGCGAAGCTTTCTTT . TRBJ1-1 TRBD1 TRBV7-8
CSVVTGDRFYEQYF TGCAGCGTTGTAACAGGTGACAGATTCTACGAGCAGTACTTC few TRBJ2-7 . TRBV29-1
CAISEGTSGRYGANVLTF TGTGCCATCAGTGAGGGGACTAGCGGGAGATATGGGGCCAACGTCCTGACTTTC few TRBJ2-6 TRBD2 TRBV10-3
CSAKSGMNTEAFF TGCAGTGCTAAGAGTGGAATGAACACTGAAGCTTTCTTT few TRBJ1-1 . TRBV20-1
CASTADRGHVNTEAFF TGTGCCTCGACCGCGGACAGGGGGCACGTGAACACTGAAGCTTTCTTT once TRBJ1-1 TRBD1 TRBV12-3/TRBV12-4
CASSLGTGQWPQHF TGTGCCAGCAGCTTAGGGACAGGTCAATGGCCCCAGCATTTT . TRBJ1-5 TRBD1 TRBV7-2
CASSIEASGRRELFF TGTGCCAGTAGTATAGAAGCTAGCGGGAGAAGGGAGCTGTTTTTT few TRBJ2-2 TRBD2 TRBV19
CASSSGQGYTGELFF TGTGCCAGCAGCTCCGGACAGGGTTACACCGGGGAGCTGTTTTTT many TRBJ2-2 TRBD1 TRBV7-9